The 23 T cell receptor beta chains reported below all come from one sample, sequenced in a study of spatial heterogeneity in lung cancer. No antigen is known for these receptors. Study outcomes and limitations: For expanded intratumoral alpha and beta TCRs, counts tracked tumor mutation counts.

A single record per CDR3 protein comes from TCRdb applying MiXCR to the 5' RACE reads. The table records 7,200 or so distinct CDR3 sequences, about 12% of them present only once. Time point specified: sample taken at primary tumor resection. Sequenced material: lung tumor tissue, taken at surgery. The receptors derive from a male donor with early-stage non-small cell lung cancer.

This clonotype showed up many times. Because this beta chain is a stray read in a library intended to capture alpha chains, its abundance should not be given much weight. The V and J genes are TRBV5-5 and TRBJ2-2; no definite D call. V lost 1 base to trimming and J lost 8 bases, with 6 bases between them. The CDR3 has 12 residues. Germline V gene sequence: CDR1 SGHKS, CDR2 YYEKEE (reference sequence). For the CDR3, the DNA is TGTGCCAGCAGCTTGCCCCCTGGGGAGCTGTTTTTT. Protein sequence: CASSLPPGELFF.

Regarding this clonotype: This beta chain was picked up by a library intended for alpha chains and is off target, so its count carries little meaning. This sequence joins TRBV19 and TRBJ2-1, with TRBD2 matching over 13 bases. Germline CDR1 is LNHDA and CDR2 is SQIVND (reference sequence). There are 17 residues in the CDR3. After removal of 4 bases from V and 5 bases from J, the junction contained 8 bases not matched to a gene. The CDR3 here is CASSTFSGTSGDNEQFF. DNA for the CDR3: TGTGCCAGTAGTACCTTCTCCGGGACTAGCGGGGACAATGAGCAGTTCTTC.

This clonotype was recorded a few times. This beta chain is a stray read from a library made for alpha chains; its abundance is not meaningful. This rearrangement joins TRBV6-6 to TRBJ1-5; D gene ambiguous. CDR3 length: 16 amino acids. Germline lookup yields CDR1 MNHNY and CDR2 SVGAGI (reference sequence). The V end was cut by 6 bases, the J end by 0 bases, with 15 bases between. CDR3: CASSRLGRDSNQPQHF. The CDR3 nucleotides are TGTGCCAGCAGCCGTCTCGGACGGGATAGCAATCAGCCCCAGCATTTT.

This clonotype was found many times. In a library made to pick up alpha chains, this beta chain is a stray read with a size that means little. The chain links TRBV20-1 to TRBJ2-7, with 9 bases aligning to TRBD2. Germline V lookup: CDR1 DFQATT, CDR2 SNEGSKA (reference sequence). The V segment lost 2 bases and the J segment 3 bases; nucleotides outside the gene matches: 11. The length of the CDR3 is 16 residues. The CDR3 DNA reads as TGCAGTGCTAGACCCACCTCGACTAGCGGACACTACGAGCAGTACTTC. It encodes CSARPTSTSGHYEQYF.

This clonotype has a count of ten or more. This beta chain slipped into a library made for alpha chains as a stray read, so its size is not meaningful. This chain connects TRBV20-1 to TRBJ2-3; D is unresolved. Trimming took off 4 bases at V and 5 bases at J, with 10 bases between the two ends. From germline, CDR1 is DFQATT and CDR2 SNEGSKA (reference sequence). The CDR3 has 12 residues. The CDR3 loop is CSATLVGDTQYF. In DNA, the CDR3 is TGCAGTGCTACCCTAGTGGGAGATACGCAGTATTTT.

This clonotype was counted ten times or more. The library was designed around alpha chains, so this beta chain is a stray read whose abundance carries little weight. The genes are TRBV6-5 and TRBJ2-1, with a possible D match to TRBD2 (5 bases). Germline V CDR1 and CDR2: MNHEY, SVGAGI. The CDR3 sequence is 15 residues long. The V and J ends lost 5 bases and 10 bases respectively, with 21 bases between them. CDR3 amino acids: CASSPRGLTIPEQFF. The DNA for the CDR3 is TGTGCCAGCAGTCCCCGAGGACTTACTATCCCAGAGCAGTTCTTC.

This clonotype is judged medium-sized. This beta chain is an off-target read within a library intended for alpha chains, so its frequency means little. The chain uses TRBV20-1 and TRBJ2-1; TRBD1 or TRBD2 may be the D gene (5 bases each). Trimming cost V 0 bases and J 10 bases, with 7 bases left between them. CDR1 DFQATT and CDR2 SNEGSKA come from the germline V gene (reference sequence). The CDR3 spans 11 residues. CDR3 in amino acids: CSAREGEEQFF. In DNA form, the CDR3 reads TGCAGTGCTAGAGAGGGGGAGGAGCAGTTCTTC.

By proportion, this clonotype is medium-sized (0.01 to 0.1%). This beta chain was picked up by a library intended for alpha chains and is off target, so its count carries little meaning. V gene TRBV20-1 combines with J gene TRBJ1-1; 7 bases are a match to TRBD1. Germline CDR1 is DFQATT and CDR2 is SNEGSKA (reference sequence). V trimming: 6 bases; J trimming: 4 bases; junction bases outside the gene matches: 8. The CDR3 is made up of 13 amino acids. The CDR3 sequence is CSAPGQVLTEAFF. The DNA of the CDR3 is TGCAGTGCCCCTGGACAGGTCCTCACTGAAGCTTTCTTT.

In this sample, this clonotype turned up many times. This beta chain slipped into a library made for alpha chains as a stray read, so its size is not meaningful. The V and J genes are TRBV5-1 and TRBJ2-1; TRBD2 might be the D (6 bases). This CDR3 is built from 14 residues. Trimming took off 4 bases at V and 10 bases at J, with 18 bases between the two ends. Germline CDR1 reads SGHRS; CDR2 reads YFSETQ. The CDR3 reads CASSPTSGGGEQFF. The CDR3 DNA reads TGCGCCAGCAGCCCGACTAGTGGCGGTGGGGAGCAGTTCTTC.

This clonotype was seen many times. Because the library targeted alpha chains, this beta chain is an off-target read whose size means little. This chain joins TRBV27 and TRBJ1-2, with D possibly TRBD1 on 6 matching bases. V lost 5 bases and J 4 bases, leaving 17 bases between the germline ends. The CDR3 runs to 15 residues. Germline loops: CDR1 MNHEY, CDR2 SMNVEV (reference sequence). As DNA, the CDR3 is TGTGCCAGCAGTCCTACGGGGGGCAGAGGCTATGGCTACACCTTC. Its translation: CASSPTGGRGYGYTF.

By proportion, this clonotype is medium-sized. Since it is a stray read in a library aimed at alpha chains, this beta chain has a size that is not meaningful. This chain connects TRBV12-3 or TRBV12-4 to TRBJ1-1; D perhaps matches TRBD1 (5 bases). The CDR3 covers 13 residues. V lost 6 bases to trimming and J lost 3 bases, with 11 bases between them. Here the CDR3 DNA reads TGTGCCAGCAGGGTCGGGGGGTACACTGAAGCTTTCTTT. Amino acids: CASRVGGYTEAFF.

This clonotype qualifies as medium-sized (0.01 to 0.1%). Since the library was made to target alpha chains, this beta chain is a stray read and its abundance is not meaningful. The genes are TRBV7-8 and TRBJ2-5; 9 bases match TRBD2. V shed 2 bases, J shed 2 bases, and the junction held 6 bases outside the gene matches. The CDR3 consists of 16 residues. The V gene's germline CDR1 is SGHVS and CDR2 FQNEAQ. CDR3 nucleotide sequence: TGTGCCAGCAGCTTATTCCTCCTAGCGGGACAAGAGACCCAGTACTTC. Its protein product is CASSLFLLAGQETQYF.

This clonotype was observed at least ten times. Being off target in a library aimed at alpha chains, this beta chain has a size of little meaning. This CDR3 is CSVRDRSNYGYTF. CDR3 DNA sequence: TGCAGCGTAAGGGACAGGTCGAACTATGGCTACACCTTC. V and J are TRBV29-1 and TRBJ1-2, with TRBD1 matching 8 bases. Trimming cost V 6 bases and J 2 bases; bases outside gene matches: 5. Per germline, CDR1 SQVTM and CDR2 ANQGSEA. This CDR3 is 13 amino acids long.

By frequency in the sample, this clonotype is medium-sized. Since it is a stray read in a library aimed at alpha chains, this beta chain has a size that is not meaningful. The genes are TRBV27 and TRBJ2-1, with D possibly matching TRBD2 (5 bases). V lost 2 bases to trimming and J lost 1 base, with 9 bases between them. The CDR3 extends over 15 amino acids. Looked up from germline, CDR1 is MNHEY and CDR2 is SMNVEV (reference sequence). The CDR3 DNA follows: TGTGCCAGCAGTTTAGACGGGATTTCCTACAATGAGCAGTTCTTC. Translation gives CASSLDGISYNEQFF.

This clonotype was detected many times. Because the library targeted alpha chains, this beta chain is an off-target read whose size means little. CDR3 residues: CASSLDQSSYEQYF. In nucleotides, the CDR3 is TGTGCCAGCAGCTTAGATCAGAGCTCCTACGAGCAGTACTTC. The chain employs TRBV7-2 and TRBJ2-7; D ambiguous. V lost 1 base and J lost 0, with 7 bases in between. This CDR3 is 14 amino acids long. Germline CDR1 reads SGHTA; CDR2 reads FQGNSA.

This clonotype is classed as medium-sized. The library was prepared for alpha chains; this beta chain is a stray read, so its frequency means little. This chain joins TRBV20-1 and TRBJ2-2, with 8 positions matching TRBD1. V gave up 6 bases and J gave up 2 bases; unmatched junction bases: 5. From germline, CDR1 is DFQATT and CDR2 SNEGSKA (reference sequence). CDR3 length equals 14 residues. Here the CDR3 DNA reads TGCAGTGCACAGGGGGTGGATAACACCGGGGAGCTGTTTTTT. It is translated as CSAQGVDNTGELFF.

This clonotype was detected many times. This beta chain is off target for a library built for alpha chains, so its abundance means little. This chain joins TRBV20-1 and TRBJ1-4; 7 bases match TRBD1. Germline V lookup: CDR1 DFQATT, CDR2 SNEGSKA (reference sequence). V shed 0 bases and J 4 bases; nucleotides not matched to a gene: 5. The CDR3 totals 15 residues. The CDR3 bases are TGCAGTGCTAGAGATCGCAGGGGGTTTAATGAAAAACTGTTTTTT. This gives the protein CSARDRRGFNEKLFF.

This clonotype was seen many times. One base away lies a much larger clone, so this may be a sequencing read error. Since it is a stray read in a library aimed at alpha chains, this beta chain has a size that is not meaningful. The gene calls are TRBV7-6 and TRBJ2-5; TRBD2 agrees at 7 bases. Germline loops: CDR1 SGHVS, CDR2 FNYEAQ. The CDR3 loop spans 13 amino acids. CDR3 region: CVSSLVLAETQYF. CDR3 bases: TGTGTCAGCAGCTTAGTACTAGCGGAGACCCAGTACTTC.

This clonotype was observed many times. In a library made to pick up alpha chains, this beta chain is a stray read with a size that means little. This sequence joins TRBV3-1 and TRBJ1-1, with TRBD1 matching 8 bases. V lost 2 bases, J lost 1 base, and 6 bases stayed unmatched. The CDR3 loop spans 16 amino acids. Germline values: CDR1 LGHDT, CDR2 YNNKEL (reference sequence). The CDR3 here is CASSQNRGTGNTEAFF. The DNA for the CDR3 is TGTGCCAGCAGCCAAAACCGGGGGACAGGGAACACTGAAGCTTTCTTT.

This clonotype showed up many times. This beta chain is off target for a library built for alpha chains, so its abundance means little. This chain links TRBV4-1 with TRBJ2-5; D gene uncertain. Trimming took 2 bases from V and 1 from J, leaving 14 bases between them. Looked up from germline, CDR1 is MGHRA and CDR2 is YSYEKL. The CDR3 has 16 amino acids. Here the CDR3 DNA reads TGCGCCAGCAGCCAATCTATAGTGGGTGGCCAAGAGACCCAGTACTTC. Its protein product is CASSQSIVGGQETQYF.

Ten or more counts support this clonotype. The size of this beta chain means little, since it is a stray read in a library made for alpha chains. The V gene is TRBV15, the J gene TRBJ2-3; D uncertain. The germline gives CDR1 LNHNV, CDR2 YYDKDF (reference sequence). This CDR3 has 13 amino acids. V gave up 1 base and J gave up 2 bases, with 4 bases separating them. The CDR3 DNA is TGTGCCACCAGCAGAGGCCCCACAGATACGCAGTATTTT. This gives the protein CATSRGPTDTQYF.

This clonotype was observed many times. This beta chain was picked up by a library intended for alpha chains and is off target, so its count carries little meaning. This rearrangement joins TRBV27 to TRBJ1-2; TRBD1 matches at 7 bases. The V segment lost 5 bases and the J segment 5 bases; nucleotides outside the gene matches: 8. The germline V gene has CDR1 MNHEY and CDR2 SMNVEV (reference sequence). The CDR3 extends over 14 amino acids. CDR3 coding DNA: TGTGCCAGCAGTCCAAGACAGGGCGGGTATGGCTACACCTTC. Its protein is CASSPRQGGYGYTF.

Worth noting for this clonotype: Because the library targeted alpha chains, this beta chain is an off-target read whose size means little. The chain uses TRBV5-6 and TRBJ1-1; D might be TRBD1 (6 bases). Trimming left V 0 bases short and J 0 bases short, with 6 bases between. There are 14 residues in the CDR3. Germline V gene sequence: CDR1 SGHDT, CDR2 YYEEEE. Written as DNA, the CDR3 is TGTGCCAGCAGCTTGGGGGGGCTGAACACTGAAGCTTTCTTT. Amino acid sequence: CASSLGGLNTEAFF.